This T cell receptor beta chain was profiled in a study of T cell changes during pregnancy in multiple sclerosis. Clones were read by immunoSEQ multiplex PCR, and TCRdb kept only the in-frame ones, dropping some. The table lists around 100,000 clones, 90% to 95% of them singletons, with 0.9% in the top ten. V gave up 1 base and J gave up 3 bases, with 13 bases separating them. The CDR3 length is 16 residues. In germline, CDR1 is SEHNR, CDR2 FQNEAQ (reference sequence). This chain links TRBV7-9 with TRBJ2-1, with D maybe TRBD1 (6 bases). The sequenced sample was peripheral blood, obtained before pregnancy. The TCR comes from a female donor with multiple sclerosis, enrolled in a pregnancy study. The CDR3 loop is CASSLDMGAGYNEQFF. In DNA, the CDR3 is TGTGCCAGCAGCTTAGATATGGGGGCTGGCTACAATGAGCAGTTCTTC.